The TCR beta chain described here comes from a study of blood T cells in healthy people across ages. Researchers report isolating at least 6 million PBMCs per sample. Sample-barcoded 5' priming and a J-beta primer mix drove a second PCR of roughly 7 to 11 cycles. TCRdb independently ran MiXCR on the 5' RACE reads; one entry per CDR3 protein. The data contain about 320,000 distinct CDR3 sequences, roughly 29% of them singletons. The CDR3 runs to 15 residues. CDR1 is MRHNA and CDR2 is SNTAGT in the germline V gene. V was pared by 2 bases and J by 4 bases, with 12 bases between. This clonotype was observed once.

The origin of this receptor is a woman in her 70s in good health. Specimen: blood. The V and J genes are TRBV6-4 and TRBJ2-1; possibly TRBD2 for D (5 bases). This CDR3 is CASSDEGLSYNEQFF. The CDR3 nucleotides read TGTGCCAGCAGTGACGAGGGCCTCAGTTACAATGAGCAGTTCTTC.